This paragraph reports one TCR beta chain. At least ten counts were recorded for this clonotype. This clone's antigen is unknown. Per-nucleotide qualities are absent, and no much larger clonotype sits a single base away. Ophthalmopathy patients had moderately to severely active disease, with a Clinical Activity Score of 3 or more, a NOSPECS grade of 4 or more, and a disease duration of less than 3 months. Exclusion was applied to patients with uncontrolled infections, other autoimmune diseases, pregnancy or lactation. Clinical symptoms, serum thyroxine and TRAb, thyroid ultrasound, and orbital computed tomography formed the basis for the diagnoses. Ficoll-Paque density gradient centrifugation was used to isolate PBMCs from about 10 ml of fresh peripheral blood. Trizol reagent was used to extract total RNA, and RNA quality was then checked on an Agilent 2100 Bioanalyzer. This entry is derived from a study of T cells in Graves' hyperthyroidism and ophthalmopathy (dated by TCRdb to between 2019 and 2020). About the investigation overall: Peripheral blood samples were taken at the time of initial diagnosis, prior to any treatment. To identify distinguishing TCR V-J signatures, a discovery cohort of about 100 patients was used, comprising 43 with Graves' ophthalmopathy and approximately 57 with stable Graves' hyperthyroidism. The study also compared thyroid tissue and blood T-cell repertoires from more than five Graves' hyperthyroidism patients. The roughly 100 discovery patients were divided at random into training and test sets in a 7:3 ratio. The paper reports TCR Vbeta CDR3 sequencing of 130 to 150 peripheral blood samples: 43 ophthalmopathy, 75 to 80 hyperthyroidism and some 17 progressor patients. An independent validation cohort of 18 to 20 hyperthyroidism patients and 17 patients who later progressed to ophthalmopathy tested prospective prediction of ophthalmopathy. After sampling, hyperthyroidism patients received methimazole starting at 30 mg daily, and ophthalmopathy patients received high-dose intravenous methylprednisolone. Points the paper makes about the study in general: In validation, the model predicted progression to ophthalmopathy with roughly 70% sensitivity and approximately 72% specificity, a median of around 6.6 months before onset. Blood samples also contained most of the expanded thyroid clonotypes (frequency above 0.001), which suggests that blood repertoires may reflect thyroid immune responses. Ophthalmopathy was separated from stable hyperthyroidism by a 13 V-J signature model, with 85% to 90% sensitivity and around 81% specificity obtained in cross-validation and 80%/75% obtained in testing. Sample size was not statistically predetermined, and blinding of investigators to group allocation was not performed.

The CDR3, from cysteine to phenylalanine, totals 13 residues. Just the 39-base CDR3 DNA is kept, in frame starting at base 1. Per the germline V gene, SGHRS is the CDR1 and YFSETQ is the CDR2. Trimming takes 4 bases from V and 7 bases from J, and the germline ends sit 11 bases apart. Amplification of TCR beta CDR3 regions was carried out from RNA transcripts. The TCR CDR3 was subjected to a first round of RT-PCR using the HTBI primer set and the Qiagen OneStep RT-PCR kit. Libraries were constructed in a second round of multiplex PCR, after which size selection and purification were carried out. Paired-end sequencing of the libraries was performed with 100 bp reads on an Illumina HiSeq2000. In the source study's methods: Raw data were processed with SOAPnuke, discarding reads with adapters, uncalled bases, mean Phred below 15, or no exact constant-primer or identifier match. COPE v1.2.5 was used to merge high-quality paired reads, and clonotypes were defined as unique nucleotide sequences. MiTCR v1.1 was used to align the clonotypes against IMGT TRBV, TRBD and TRBJ reference segments. The analysis was restricted to V-J combinations with a frequency above 0.0001, which together covered 99% to 99.2% of the repertoires. The TCS score was defined as F50 (clonal expansion) divided by E x V (chaos), with BLOSUM62-based TCRdist calculated between CDR3 peptides within each V-J. Welch's t-statistics and random forest reduced just over 500 V-J features to about 13, which were used in a naive Bayes classifier (R e1071). The similarity between thyroid and blood repertoires was quantified using the Morisita-Horn index. TCRdb redid the processing of the public reads, applying fastp at Q25 and MiXCR, and retained in-frame beta chains. CDR3 protein sequences are deduplicated, and each keeps its most common genes and DNA. The V and J calls were not made by the authors but by TCRdb's processing. This sample gives about 53,000 distinct CDR3 sequences in total; around 48% of them show up just once. The ten largest make up approximately 13% of the sample.

Recombination joined TRBV5-1 with TRBJ1-4, with no confidently assigned D gene. The sequence came from a woman aged 30 to 39 with Graves' ophthalmopathy. The material sequenced was blood. The nucleotides are TGCGCCAGCAGCCTCTCGTTGGGTGAAAAACTGTTTTTT. It codes for CASSLSLGEKLFF.